This TCR beta chain appears in the sequencing data of a study of T cell responses to AZD1222 COVID-19 vaccine. Repertoires were generated with immunoSEQ multiplex PCR, while TCRdb's copy carries only in-frame clones and drops some. The sample has more than 100,000 clones, roughly 87% seen once. The CDR3 covers 16 residues. V was cut by 0 bases and J by 8 bases, with 19 bases left in between. CDR1 and CDR2 from the germline V gene are MNHEY and SVGAGI. The input for sequencing was peripheral blood, taken on day 0 of AZD1222 vaccination. The V gene is TRBV6-5, the J gene TRBJ1-2; unclear D gene. The source is an adult in good health. The CDR3 sequence: CASSYSPLADPGGYTF. The DNA for the CDR3 is TGTGCCAGCAGTTACTCTCCCCTGGCGGACCCGGGGGGCTACACCTTC.